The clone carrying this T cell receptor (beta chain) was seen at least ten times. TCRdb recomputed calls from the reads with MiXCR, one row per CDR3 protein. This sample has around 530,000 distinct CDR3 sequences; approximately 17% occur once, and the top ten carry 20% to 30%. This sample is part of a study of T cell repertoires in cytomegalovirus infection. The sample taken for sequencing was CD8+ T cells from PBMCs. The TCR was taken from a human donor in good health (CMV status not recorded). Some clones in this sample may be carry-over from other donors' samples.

The CDR3 DNA sequence: TGTGCCAGCAGCTTACGAGACGGTTATCCCCACTATGGCTACACCTTC. Its translation: CASSLRDGYPHYGYTF. V usage is TRBV7-2 and J usage is TRBJ1-2; D not resolved. The germline CDR1 and CDR2 sequences are SGHTA and FQGNSA. Trimming removed 2 bases at V and 3 bases at J, with 16 bases between. The CDR3 runs 16 residues.